Given below is one T cell receptor (beta chain) in context. V was trimmed by 7 bases and J by 10 bases, leaving 17 bases between them. From germline, CDR1 is LNHDA and CDR2 SQIVND (reference sequence). The CDR3 totals 13 residues. The data originate from a study of blood T cell repertoires in COVID-19. Authors' data handling: It was from reference gene primer amplification that nucleated cell counts were estimated. The protocol was immunoSEQ multiplex PCR, while the TCRdb copy is restricted to in-frame clones and leaves out a portion. The V and J calls and clone size come from that table; D and trimming were worked out from the DNA. The sample records approximately 160,000 clones, roughly 83% being singletons. Those enrolled, adults aged roughly 18 to 89 years, came from some 25 US areas.

The source material was PBMCs or T cells enriched from blood (not recorded which). The TCR was taken from a woman between 45 and 60 years old who had recovered from COVID-19. The rearrangement links TRBV19 to TRBJ2-1, with D perhaps matching TRBD1 (6 bases). The DNA of the CDR3 is TGTGCCAGTAAGGGAGCAGGGGCGTGGGAGCAGTTCTTC. It is translated as CASKGAGAWEQFF.